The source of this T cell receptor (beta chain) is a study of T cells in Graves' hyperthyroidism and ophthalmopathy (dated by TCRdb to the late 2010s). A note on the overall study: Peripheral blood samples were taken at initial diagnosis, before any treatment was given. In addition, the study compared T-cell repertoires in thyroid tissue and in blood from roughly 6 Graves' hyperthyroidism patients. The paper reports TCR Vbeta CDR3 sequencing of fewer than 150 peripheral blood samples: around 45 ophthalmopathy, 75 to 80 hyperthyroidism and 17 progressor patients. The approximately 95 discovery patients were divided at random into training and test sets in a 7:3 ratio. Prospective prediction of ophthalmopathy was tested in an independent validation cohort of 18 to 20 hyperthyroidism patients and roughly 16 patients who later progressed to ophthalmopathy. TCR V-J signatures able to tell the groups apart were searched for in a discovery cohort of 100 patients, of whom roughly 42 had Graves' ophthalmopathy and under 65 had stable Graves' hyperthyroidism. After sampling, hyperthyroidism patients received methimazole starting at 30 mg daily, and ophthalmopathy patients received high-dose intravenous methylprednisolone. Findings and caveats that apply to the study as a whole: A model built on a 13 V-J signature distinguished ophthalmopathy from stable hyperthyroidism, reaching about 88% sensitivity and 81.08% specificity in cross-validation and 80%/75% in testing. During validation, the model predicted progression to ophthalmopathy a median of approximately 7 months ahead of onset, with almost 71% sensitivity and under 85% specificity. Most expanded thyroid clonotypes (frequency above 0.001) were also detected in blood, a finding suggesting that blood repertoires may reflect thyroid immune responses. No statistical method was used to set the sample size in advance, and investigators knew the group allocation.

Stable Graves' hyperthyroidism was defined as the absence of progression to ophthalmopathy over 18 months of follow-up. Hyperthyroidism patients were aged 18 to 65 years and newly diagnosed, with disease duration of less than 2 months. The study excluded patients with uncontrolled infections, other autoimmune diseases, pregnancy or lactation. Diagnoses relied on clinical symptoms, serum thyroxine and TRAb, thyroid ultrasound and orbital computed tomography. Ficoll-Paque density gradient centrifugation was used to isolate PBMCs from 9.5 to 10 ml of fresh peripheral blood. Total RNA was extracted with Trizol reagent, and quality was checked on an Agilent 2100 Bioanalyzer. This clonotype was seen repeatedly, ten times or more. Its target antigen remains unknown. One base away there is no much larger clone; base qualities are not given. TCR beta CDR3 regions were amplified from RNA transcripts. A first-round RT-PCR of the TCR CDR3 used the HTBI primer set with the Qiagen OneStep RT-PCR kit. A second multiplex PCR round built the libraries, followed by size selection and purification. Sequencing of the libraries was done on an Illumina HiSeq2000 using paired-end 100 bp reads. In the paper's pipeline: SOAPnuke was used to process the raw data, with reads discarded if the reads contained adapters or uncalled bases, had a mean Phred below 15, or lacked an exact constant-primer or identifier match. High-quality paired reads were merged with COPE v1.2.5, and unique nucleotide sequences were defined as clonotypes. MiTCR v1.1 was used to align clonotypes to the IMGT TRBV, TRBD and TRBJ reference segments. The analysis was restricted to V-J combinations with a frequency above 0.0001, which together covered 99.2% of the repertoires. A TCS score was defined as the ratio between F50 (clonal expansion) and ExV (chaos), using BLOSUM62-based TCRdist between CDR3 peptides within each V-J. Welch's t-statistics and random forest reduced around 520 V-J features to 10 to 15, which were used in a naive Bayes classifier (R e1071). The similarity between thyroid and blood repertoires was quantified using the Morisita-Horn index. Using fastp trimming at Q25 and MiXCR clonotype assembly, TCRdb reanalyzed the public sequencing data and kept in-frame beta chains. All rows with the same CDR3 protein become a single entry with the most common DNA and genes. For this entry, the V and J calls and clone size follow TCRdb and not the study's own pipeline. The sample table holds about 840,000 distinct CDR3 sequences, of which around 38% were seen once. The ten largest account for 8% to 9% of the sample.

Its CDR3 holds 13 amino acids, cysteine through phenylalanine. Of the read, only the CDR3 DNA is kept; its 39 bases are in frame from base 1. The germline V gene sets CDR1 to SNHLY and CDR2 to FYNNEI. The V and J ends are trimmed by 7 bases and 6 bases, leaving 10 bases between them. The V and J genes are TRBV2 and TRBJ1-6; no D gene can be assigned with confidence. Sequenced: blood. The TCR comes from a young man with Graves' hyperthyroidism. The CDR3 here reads CASINYPNSPLHF. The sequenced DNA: TGTGCCAGCATTAACTACCCTAATTCACCCCTCCACTTT.